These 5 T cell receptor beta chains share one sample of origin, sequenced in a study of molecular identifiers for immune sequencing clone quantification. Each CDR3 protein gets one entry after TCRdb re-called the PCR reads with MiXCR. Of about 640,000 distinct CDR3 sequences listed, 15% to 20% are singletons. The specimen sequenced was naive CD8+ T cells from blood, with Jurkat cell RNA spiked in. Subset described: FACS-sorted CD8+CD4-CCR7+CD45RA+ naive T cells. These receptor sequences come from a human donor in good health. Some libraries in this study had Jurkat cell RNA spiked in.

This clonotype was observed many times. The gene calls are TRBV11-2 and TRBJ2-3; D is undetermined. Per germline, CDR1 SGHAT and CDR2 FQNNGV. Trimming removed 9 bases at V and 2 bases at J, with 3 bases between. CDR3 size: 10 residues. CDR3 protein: CASHTDTQYF. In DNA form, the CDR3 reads TGTGCCAGTCACACAGATACGCAGTATTTT. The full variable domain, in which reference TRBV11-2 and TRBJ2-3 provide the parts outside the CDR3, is EAGVAQSPRYKIIEKRQSVAFWCNPISGHATLYWYQQILGQGPKLLIQFQNNGVVDDSQLPKDRFSAERLKGVDSTLKIQPAKLEDSAVYLCASHTDTQYFGPGTRLTVL.

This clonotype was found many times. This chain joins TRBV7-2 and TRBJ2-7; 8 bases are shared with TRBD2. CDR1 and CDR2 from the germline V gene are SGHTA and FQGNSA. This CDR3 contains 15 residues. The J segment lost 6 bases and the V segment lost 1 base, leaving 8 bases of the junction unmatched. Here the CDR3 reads CASSLGREAPFEQYF. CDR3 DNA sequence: TGTGCCAGCAGCTTAGGGCGGGAGGCCCCCTTCGAGCAGTACTTC.

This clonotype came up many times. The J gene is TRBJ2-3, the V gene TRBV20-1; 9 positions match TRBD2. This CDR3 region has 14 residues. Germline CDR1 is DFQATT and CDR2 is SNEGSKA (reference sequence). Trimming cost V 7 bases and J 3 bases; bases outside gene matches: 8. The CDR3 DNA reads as TGCAGTGGGGGGACTAGCAAGAGGACAGATACGCAGTATTTT. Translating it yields CSGGTSKRTDTQYF.

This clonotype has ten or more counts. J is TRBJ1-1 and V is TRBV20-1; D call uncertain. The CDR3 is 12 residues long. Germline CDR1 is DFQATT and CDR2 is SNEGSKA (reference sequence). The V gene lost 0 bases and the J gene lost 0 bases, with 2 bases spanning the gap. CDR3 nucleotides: TGCAGTGCTAGAGATGTGAACACTGAAGCTTTCTTT. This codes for CSARDVNTEAFF.

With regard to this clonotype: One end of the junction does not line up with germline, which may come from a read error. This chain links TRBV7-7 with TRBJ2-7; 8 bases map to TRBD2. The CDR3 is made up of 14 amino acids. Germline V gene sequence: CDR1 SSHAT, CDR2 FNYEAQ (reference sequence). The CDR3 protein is CASSPGAGGDEQYF. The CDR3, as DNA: TGTGCTAGCAGCCCCGGGGCGGGAGGTGACGAGCAGTACTTC.